These T cell receptor beta chains were read from a single sample in a study of T cells in Graves' hyperthyroidism and ophthalmopathy. One entry per CDR3 protein, called by TCRdb with MiXCR from the multiplex PCR reads. This sample yields under 300,000 distinct CDR3 sequences, of which more than 10% are seen a single time; 7.8% belongs to the top ten. The specimen was blood. The receptors were sampled from a woman in her 30s with Graves' hyperthyroidism that later progressed to Graves' ophthalmopathy. The conserved cysteine and the conserved F or W are not part of the CDR3 here.

V gene	J gene	CDR3 protein
TRBV2	TRBJ2-7	ASSIYPDREEYEQY
TRBV4-1	TRBJ1-1	ASSQDWGGRREAF
TRBV28	TRBJ2-7	ASSSSGTPDYEQY
TRBV5-4	TRBJ1-1	ASSLGRGLTEAF
TRBV7-9	TRBJ2-3	ASRTTLSTDTQY
TRBV19	TRBJ1-5	ASSLTYYSNQPQH
TRBV13	TRBJ2-1	ASSPGPSKGNEQF
TRBV27	TRBJ2-7	ASSPMGHNYEQY
TRBV6-1	TRBJ2-7	ASSDRDYEQY
TRBV3-1	TRBJ2-2	ASSQRSIATTGELF
TRBV7-2	TRBJ2-3	ASSPDWRPTQY
TRBV5-4	TRBJ2-1	ASSFSGGLYNEQF
TRBV6-9	TRBJ2-7	ASSYSSPYEQY
TRBV30	TRBJ2-5	AWRAGTETQY
TRBV28	TRBJ1-4	ASSFRPGSSTNEKLF
TRBV7-3	TRBJ1-1	ASSLTGYTEAF
TRBV3-1	TRBJ2-5	ASSQGQGGGETQY
TRBV3-2	TRBJ2-7	ASSQERGEQY
TRBV6-1	TRBJ2-4	ASSYDRESKNIQY
TRBV5-1	TRBJ1-1	ASSLGSAGGAPEAF
TRBV20-1	TRBJ1-5	SARDVQLMDQPQH
TRBV30	TRBJ2-5	AWTRTGTVGTQY
TRBV3-1	TRBJ1-4	ASSPFGRGDEKLF
TRBV7-9	TRBJ2-7	ASSFPSKVEQY
TRBV5-1	TRBJ2-7	ASSKPTGNTYEQY
TRBV28	TRBJ1-4	ASSLARSGEKLF
TRBV24-1	TRBJ2-5	ATSDLYRGQETQY
TRBV6-1	TRBJ1-1	ASSEGVTEAF
TRBV19	TRBJ2-6	ASSRGAGFSGANVLT
TRBV12-5	TRBJ2-7	ASGGKASGRRVGYEQY
TRBV12-3/TRBV12-4	TRBJ2-5	ASTPGGLAGGVWETQY
TRBV28	TRBJ1-2	ASSSRSPGQGEHGYT
TRBV6-2/TRBV6-3	TRBJ2-5	ASSYTSGIWAAETQY
TRBV4-1	TRBJ2-7	ASSQPSETRYYEQY
TRBV7-2	TRBJ1-5	ASSNRFNSNQPQH
TRBV9	TRBJ2-3	ASSVAFATDTQY
TRBV5-8	TRBJ2-1	ASRPPGLAGNEQF
TRBV19	TRBJ2-1	ASSIILNFNEQF
TRBV9	TRBJ2-1	ASSGRTGDGGRPSYNEQF
TRBV4-3	TRBJ2-7	ASSPRLALGYEQY
TRBV2	TRBJ2-7	ASNSRRTGAYEQY
TRBV12-3/TRBV12-4	TRBJ2-7	ASSGGTDPNYEQY
TRBV15	TRBJ2-1	ATSVRPDSYNEQF
TRBV7-9	TRBJ2-3	ASTVIWGDTQY
TRBV10-3	TRBJ2-7	AISDPRTGYEQY
TRBV4-1	TRBJ1-3	ASSQEMGPTGNTIY
TRBV28	TRBJ2-5	ASSARSAAQETQY
TRBV5-1	TRBJ1-1	ASSLGGRGSQNEAF